Listed below are T cell receptor beta chains from one sample, sequenced in a study of tumor-infiltrating lymphocytes in primary liver carcinoma. Using its own MiXCR run on the multiplex PCR reads, TCRdb lists one record per CDR3 protein. The data show about 50,000 distinct CDR3 sequences, over 75% seen once. Material: liver tumor tissue from sampling region 5. The receptors originated from a man aged 40-49 years with primary liver carcinoma and hepatitis B virus infection. Each CDR3 is given with its conserved first and last residue. The D gene is left open where the match is weak.

V gene: TRBV5-1; J gene: TRBJ2-7; D gene: TRBD2; CDR3 DNA: TGCGCCAGCAGGTCCTGGACTAGCGGGATCAACAAGCAGTACTTC; CDR3 protein: CASRSWTSGINKQYF
V gene: TRBV18; J gene: TRBJ2-3; D gene: .; CDR3 DNA: TGTACCAGCTCACCAACGGCAGGGAGCACAGATACGCAGTATTTT; CDR3 protein: CTSSPTAGSTDTQYF
V gene: TRBV5-1; J gene: TRBJ2-5; D gene: TRBD1; CDR3 DNA: TGCGCCAGCAGCTATACAGGGGGAGAACAAGAGACCCAATACTTC; CDR3 protein: CASSYTGGEQETQYF
V gene: TRBV6-1; J gene: TRBJ1-6; D gene: TRBD1; CDR3 DNA: TGTGCCTCCAGGGGGATGGGACAGGGGGCAAGAAGTAATTCATCTCTCCACTTT; CDR3 protein: CASRGMGQGARSNSSLHF
V gene: TRBV6-2/TRBV6-3; J gene: TRBJ2-2; D gene: TRBD2; CDR3 DNA: TGTGCCAGCAGCAACATAGGGATTCGACTAGCCAACGCCGGGGAGCTGTTTTTT; CDR3 protein: CASSNIGIRLANAGELFF
V gene: TRBV11-1; J gene: TRBJ2-2; D gene: .; CDR3 DNA: TGTACCAGCAGCTATACAGGACCTTTCTCCGTGGAGATGTTTTTT; CDR3 protein: CTSSYTGPFSVEMFF
V gene: TRBV29-1; J gene: TRBJ2-3; D gene: .; CDR3 DNA: TGCAGCGTTGAGGGCAGGGCCAGCATCACAGATATGCAGTATTTT; CDR3 protein: CSVEGRASITDMQYF
V gene: TRBV9; J gene: TRBJ1-1; D gene: .; CDR3 DNA: TGTGCCAGCTCCCCGGGGAACACTGAAGCTTTCTTT; CDR3 protein: CASSPGNTEAFF
V gene: TRBV11-1; J gene: TRBJ2-1; D gene: TRBD2; CDR3 DNA: TGTGCCAGCAGCTCAAGATCCCTAGCGGGAGGATGCTACGATGAGCAGTTCTTC; CDR3 protein: CASSSRSLAGGCYDEQFF
V gene: TRBV2; J gene: TRBJ2-2; D gene: .; CDR3 DNA: TGTGCCAGCAGTTTAAGGATAGGGAACACCGGGGAGATGGTTTTT; CDR3 protein: CASSLRIGNTGEMVF
V gene: TRBV29-1; J gene: TRBJ2-3; D gene: .; CDR3 DNA: TGCAGCGTCCGAACAACCTTTAGGTGGGAGGAAATAGATACGCAGTATTTT; CDR3 protein: CSVRTTFRWEEIDTQYF